This entry lists 28 T cell receptor beta chains sequenced from one sample in a study of T-cell reconstitution after alpha-beta-depleted transplantation in children. Construction of the TCRbeta library involved unique molecular identifiers. In TCRdb, the PCR reads were re-called with MiXCR into one record per CDR3 protein. This sample has around 700,000 distinct CDR3 sequences, with under 15% found just once. The sample here was PBMCs, taken before TCRalphabeta/CD19-depleted stem cell transplant. Receptors were obtained from a girl aged 2 to 9 with congenital amegakaryocytic thrombocytopenia, due to receive a stem cell transplant.

This clonotype came up many times. The rearrangement joins TRBV20-1 to TRBJ2-5, with D possibly being TRBD1 (6 bases). The CDR3 length is 12 residues. Deletions cut 3 bases from V and 5 bases from J, with 10 bases between. Germline V gene data show CDR1 as DFQATT and CDR2 as SNEGSKA (reference sequence). Here the CDR3 reads CSARPDSETQYF. CDR3 in DNA: TGCAGTGCTAGGCCGGACAGCGAGACCCAGTACTTC.

The chain couples TRBV6-1 to TRBJ1-5; D is undetermined. The CDR3 spans 15 residues. CDR1 MNHNS and CDR2 SASEGT come from the germline V gene. The V gene lost 2 bases and the J gene lost 2 bases, with 10 bases spanning the gap. The CDR3 loop is CASSEPWGGNQPQHF. The CDR3 nucleotides read TGTGCCAGCAGTGAACCTTGGGGTGGCAATCAGCCCCAGCATTTT.

This clonotype has only a few counts. V is TRBV7-8 and J is TRBJ2-1, with 8 bases fitting TRBD2. This CDR3 is built from 15 residues. The germline V gene has CDR1 SGHVS and CDR2 FQNEAQ. With V trimmed by 2 bases and J by 4 bases, 4 bases remained unmatched. CDR3 nucleotides: TGTGCCAGCAGCTTAACTAGCGGAGAATACAATGAGCAGTTCTTC. It is translated as CASSLTSGEYNEQFF.

The chain combines TRBV20-1 with TRBJ2-2; a weak D match, TRBD2 (6 bases). The germline V gene encodes CDR1 DFQATT and CDR2 SNEGSKA (reference sequence). The CDR3 is 15 amino acids. The V gene lost 6 bases and the J gene lost 0 bases, with 14 bases spanning the gap. Here the CDR3 DNA reads TGCAGTGCACACCCTAGCGCGACGAACACCGGGGAGCTGTTTTTT. It is translated as CSAHPSATNTGELFF.

The gene calls are TRBV19 and TRBJ1-1; D ambiguous. V lost 2 bases to trimming and J lost 4 bases, with 11 bases between them. The CDR3 loop spans 14 amino acids. Per germline, CDR1 LNHDA and CDR2 SQIVND (reference sequence). The CDR3 is CASSIMDFGTEAFF. CDR3 nucleotides: TGTGCCAGTAGTATAATGGATTTCGGCACTGAAGCTTTCTTT. Complete variable domain (other parts from reference TRBV19 and TRBJ1-1): DGGITQSPKYLFRKEGQNVTLSCEQNLNHDAMYWYRQDPGQGLRLIYYSQIVNDFQKGDIAEGYSVSREKKESFPLTVTSAQKNPTAFYLCASSIMDFGTEAFFGQGTRLTVV.

This clonotype has a count of ten or more. The genes are TRBV6-5 and TRBJ2-5, with TRBD2 matching over 12 bases. Unmatched junction bases numbered 7, after V lost 4 bases and J lost 1 base. The CDR3 totals 17 residues. Looked up from germline, CDR1 is MNHEY and CDR2 is SVGAGI. In nucleotides, the CDR3 is TGTGCCAGCAGTTCCTTGCTAGCGGGAGGGTTCCAAGAGACCCAGTACTTC. Protein: CASSSLLAGGFQETQYF.

The chain recombines TRBV19 with TRBJ2-5, with 7 positions matching TRBD2. CDR1 LNHDA and CDR2 SQIVND come from the germline V gene (reference sequence). The CDR3 consists of 15 residues. V lost 5 bases to trimming and J lost 3 bases; unmatched junction nucleotides: 9. CDR3 in amino acids: CASSPSGGSKETQYF. Written as DNA, the CDR3 is TGTGCCAGTAGTCCCTCGGGGGGTTCGAAAGAGACCCAGTACTTC.

This clonotype appeared a few times. V usage is TRBV6-5 and J usage is TRBJ1-3; no clear D. Germline CDR1 is MNHEY and CDR2 is SVGAGI. This CDR3 contains 18 residues. V was cut by 0 bases and J by 0 bases, with 15 bases left in between. The DNA for the CDR3 is TGTGCCAGCAGTTACTCAGGGCCAGGCCGAAGCTCTGGAAACACCATATATTTT. It specifies CASSYSGPGRSSGNTIYF.

CDR3: CASSQLRGTSTDTQYF. The CDR3 DNA sequence: TGTGCCAGCAGCCAACTACGGGGTACCAGCACAGATACGCAGTATTTT. The chain is built from TRBV28 and TRBJ2-3; weak D call: TRBD2 (5 bases). V lost 6 bases and J 0 bases, leaving 16 bases between the germline ends. Germline CDR1 is MDHEN and CDR2 is SYDVKM. The length of the CDR3 is 16 residues.

This clonotype was detected ten times or more. The chain employs TRBV5-1 and TRBJ2-3; tentative D call: TRBD2 (7 bases). There are 16 residues in the CDR3. The ends were cut back, 7 bases at V and 0 bases at J, with 18 bases in the middle. Germline CDR1 and CDR2: SGHRS and YFSETQ. In DNA form, the CDR3 reads TGCGCCAGCTATGAGTCGCGGGGGCCTAGCACAGATACGCAGTATTTT. Its protein is CASYESRGPSTDTQYF.

The chain uses TRBV7-2 and TRBJ2-3, with D possibly matching TRBD1 (5 bases). TRBJ1-5 explains the end of the DNA better; the J call may be wrong. This CDR3 comprises 17 residues. Per germline, CDR1 SGHTA and CDR2 FQGNSA. CDR3 in DNA: TGTGCCAGCAGCTTTGAAGGGACGCCCATCGGCCAAGATACGCAGCATTTT. Translated, it gives CASSFEGTPIGQDTQHF.

This clonotype was counted between two and nine times. The CDR3 DNA is TGCGCCAGCAGCCCCTCAGGACTAGCGGGAATCGAGTTCTTC. It translates to CASSPSGLAGIEFF. The rearrangement joins TRBV4-1 to TRBJ2-1; 12 bases match TRBD2. The trim removed 4 bases at V and 14 bases at J, leaving 9 bases unmatched. Germline V gene sequence: CDR1 MGHRA, CDR2 YSYEKL. The CDR3 totals 14 residues.

The table lists this clonotype with many counts. The chain uses TRBV4-1 and TRBJ2-3; either TRBD1 or TRBD2 may fit D (6 bases each). CDR1 and CDR2 (germline): MGHRA, YSYEKL. This CDR3 is built from 15 residues. Trimming shortened V by 4 bases and J by 5 bases, and 16 bases separated the two germline ends. The CDR3 DNA sequence: TGCGCCAGCAGCCGAGAAAGGGGGGCGCGAGATACGCAGTATTTT. Encoded protein: CASSRERGARDTQYF.

The chain links TRBV5-1 to TRBJ2-7, with 15 bases matching TRBD2. The V and J ends lost 4 bases and 5 bases, in that order; junction bases with no gene match: 4. Germline CDR1 SGHRS, CDR2 YFSETQ. This CDR3 region has 15 residues. The CDR3 region is CASSQGLAGGNEQYF. CDR3 in DNA: TGCGCCAGCAGCCAGGGACTAGCGGGAGGAAACGAGCAGTACTTC.

This chain joins TRBV20-1 and TRBJ2-1; D unclear. Germline CDR1 is DFQATT and CDR2 is SNEGSKA (reference sequence). The CDR3 runs to 9 residues. The V and J ends lost 6 bases and 5 bases respectively, with 2 bases between them. In nucleotides, the CDR3 is TGCAGTGCCCACAATGAGCAGTTCTTC. Protein product: CSAHNEQFF.

This clonotype was seen ten or more times. A junction boundary mismatches the germline segment, possibly from a read error. The V call is TRBV20-1, the J call TRBJ1-4; D possibly corresponds to TRBD1 (5 bases). The V gene's germline CDR1 is DFQATT and CDR2 SNEGSKA (reference sequence). The length of the CDR3 is 11 residues. As DNA, the CDR3 is TGCAGTGCTGATCCTCAAATCGGGGCCCTTTTT. As protein: CSADPQIGALF.

Ten or more counts support this clonotype. The chain employs TRBV20-1 and TRBJ2-1, with 8 bases that match TRBD2. V trimming: 6 bases; J trimming: 4 bases; junction bases outside the gene matches: 14. The CDR3 extends over 16 amino acids. The germline CDR1 and CDR2 sequences are DFQATT and SNEGSKA (reference sequence). This CDR3 is CSANDRTSGDYNEQFF. In DNA, the CDR3 is TGCAGTGCCAACGATAGAACTAGCGGAGATTACAATGAGCAGTTCTTC.

In its sample, this clonotype was seen many times. The chain joins TRBV29-1 to TRBJ1-1, with unresolved D. The CDR3 covers 12 residues. The V end was cut by 3 bases, the J end by 6 bases, with 11 bases between. Per germline, CDR1 SQVTM and CDR2 ANQGSEA. CDR3 coding DNA: TGCAGCGTTGACCTTGAATACTCTGAAGCTTTCTTT. Residues: CSVDLEYSEAFF.

This clonotype occurred a few times. The chain uses TRBV27 and TRBJ1-3; 7 bases agree with TRBD1. Germline trimming cut 7 bases from V and 4 bases from J; bases unmatched to any gene: 4. Germline-derived CDR1 and CDR2 are MNHEY and SMNVEV (reference sequence). The CDR3 is 13 residues long. The CDR3: CASKGGLGNTIYF. In DNA, the CDR3 is TGTGCCAGCAAAGGGGGCCTAGGAAACACCATATATTTT.

This clonotype was observed at least ten times. This CDR3 is CASRPSAGGEKLFF. The CDR3 DNA reads as TGTGCCAGCAGACCTTCGGCCGGGGGGGAAAAACTGTTTTTT. The gene calls are TRBV7-9 and TRBJ1-4; maybe TRBD1 (5 bases). V gave up 6 bases and J gave up 8 bases, with 16 bases separating them. The CDR3 is made up of 14 amino acids. Germline V gene sequence: CDR1 SEHNR, CDR2 FQNEAQ (reference sequence).

This clonotype has a count of ten or more. The V gene is TRBV14, the J gene TRBJ2-7; D remains unclear. V was pared by 3 bases and J by 4 bases, with 16 bases between. The CDR3 covers 15 residues. Germline CDR1 is SGHDN and CDR2 is FVKESK. CDR3 DNA: TGTGCCAGCAGCCATCGGATAGTCATACCTTACGAGCAGTACTTC. This translates into CASSHRIVIPYEQYF.

With regard to this clonotype: A much larger clone differs by one base, so this may be a read error. The chain recombines TRBV7-2 with TRBJ2-7; maybe TRBD2 (5 bases). Germline values: CDR1 SGHTA, CDR2 FQGNSA. There are 13 residues in the CDR3. The CDR3 protein is CASSLGEVGEPYF. The CDR3 nucleotides are TGTGCCAGCAGCTTAGGAGAGGTGGGAGAGCCGTACTTC.

This clonotype was detected only a few times. The gene calls are TRBV3-1 and TRBJ2-7, with 8 bases lining up with TRBD2. Germline loops: CDR1 LGHDT, CDR2 YNNKEL (reference sequence). V was pared by 0 bases and J by 7 bases, with 8 bases of the junction left unmatched. The CDR3 totals 15 residues. CDR3 nucleotide sequence: TGTGCCAGCAGCCAAGAACTAGCGGCTTCAGGGGAGCAGTACTTC. This translates into CASSQELAASGEQYF.

This clonotype showed up just a few times. For the CDR3, the DNA is TGTGCCAGCAGTCCATCCACAGGGTTTGACACTGAAGCTTTCTTT. Its protein is CASSPSTGFDTEAFF. The gene calls are TRBV12-3 or TRBV12-4 and TRBJ1-1, with D perhaps matching TRBD1 (6 bases). Trimming cost V 5 bases and J 3 bases, with 16 bases left between them. This CDR3 contains 15 residues.

This clonotype was recorded a few times. J is TRBJ2-5 and V is TRBV12-3 or TRBV12-4; TRBD2 agrees at 9 bases. V shed 5 bases and J 7 bases; nucleotides not matched to a gene: 8. This CDR3 region has 14 residues. CDR3 sequence (DNA): TGTGCCAGCAGTCCGGGACTAGCTCTAGGGACCCAGTACTTC. Protein sequence: CASSPGLALGTQYF.

The rearrangement links TRBV5-4 to TRBJ1-4; D is undetermined. Trimming took 1 base from V and 0 from J, leaving 28 bases between them. The germline V gene encodes CDR1 SGHNT and CDR2 YYREEE (reference sequence). This CDR3 has 22 residues. CDR3 coding DNA: TGTGCCAGCAGCTTGTTTCTTCGGGCAGGTTCCCCCCCGCTTGCAACTAATGAAAAACTGTTTTTT. Its protein is CASSLFLRAGSPPLATNEKLFF.

The chain carries TRBV7-3 and TRBJ2-3; D is unresolved. CDR3 size: 13 residues. The germline gives CDR1 SGHTA, CDR2 FQGTGA. Trimming removed 8 bases at V and 3 bases at J, with 12 bases between. The CDR3 region is CASGARGTDTQYF. CDR3 coding DNA: TGTGCCAGCGGCGCGCGCGGTACAGATACGCAGTATTTT.

This chain uses TRBV27 with TRBJ2-3; D tentatively fits TRBD1 or TRBD2 (7 bases each). CDR3 length equals 14 residues. Germline CDR1 and CDR2: MNHEY and SMNVEV (reference sequence). V shed 11 bases and J shed 5 bases, with 20 bases lying between them. CDR3 sequence reads: CASGGIVAGDTQYF. CDR3 bases: TGTGCCTCAGGGGGGATCGTAGCGGGAGATACGCAGTATTTT.